The next 16 T cell receptor beta chains were all read from a single sample in a study of beta chain features in type 1 diabetes. All of the isolated RNA was reverse transcribed, so expressed TCRB transcripts were sequenced. The table came from immunoSEQ multiplex PCR; TCRdb's copy has only in-frame clones and leaves some out. The sample contains approximately 340,000 clones, about 14% of which appear only once. Sequencing used naive CD4+ T cells from blood. The receptors were sampled from a woman younger than 35 in good health.

A few counts support this clone. J is TRBJ2-3 and V is TRBV18; a weak D match, TRBD2 (6 bases). The V gene lost 4 bases and the J gene lost 2 bases, with 16 bases spanning the gap. The CDR3 is 16 amino acids. Germline CDR1 and CDR2: KGHSH and LQKENI. The CDR3 sequence is CASSLGTLAPTDTQYF. DNA of the CDR3: TGTGCCAGCTCACTCGGGACTCTCGCTCCCACAGATACGCAGTATTTT.

This clone was counted between two and nine times. V usage is TRBV28 and J usage is TRBJ2-1; 7 bases are shared with TRBD2. V was clipped by 6 bases and J by 0 bases; unmatched bases: 5. The CDR3 has 15 residues. Germline CDR1 and CDR2: MDHEN and SYDVKM. The CDR3 nucleotides are TGTGCCAGCAGGGAAGCGGGACTCTCCTACAATGAGCAGTTCTTC. Its translation: CASREAGLSYNEQFF.

There are a few counts of this clone. CDR3 in amino acids: CASKGLAGGPAFF. The CDR3 DNA sequence: TGTGCCAGCAAGGGACTAGCGGGAGGGCCGGCGTTCTTC. The chain carries TRBV6-5 and TRBJ2-1; 16 bases are a match to TRBD2. J gave up 15 bases and V 7 bases, and 6 bases lay outside the gene matches. The germline gives CDR1 MNHEY, CDR2 SVGAGI. CDR3 length: 13 residues.

This clone turned up a few times. The chain combines TRBV25-1 with TRBJ2-7; 12 bases line up with TRBD2. This CDR3 is built from 16 residues. The germline V gene has CDR1 MGHDK and CDR2 SYGVNS. Trimming took 8 bases from V and 0 from J; bases not matched to a gene: 8. CDR3: CASSPGLAGPSYEQYF. CDR3 sequence (DNA): TGTGCCAGCTCACCGGGACTAGCGGGCCCCTCCTACGAGCAGTACTTC.

This clone turned up a few times. J is TRBJ2-1 and V is TRBV18, with 10 positions matching TRBD2. V shed 3 bases, J shed 2 bases, and the junction held 1 base outside the gene matches. The CDR3 is 15 amino acids. Germline CDR1 KGHSH, CDR2 LQKENI. The CDR3 sequence: CASSPLAGAYNEQFF. CDR3 sequence (DNA): TGTGCCAGCTCACCGCTAGCGGGAGCCTACAATGAGCAGTTCTTC.

This clone was detected only a few times. In the same sample, other DNA sequences code for this CDR3. The CDR3 spells CASSSGQEYGYTF. The CDR3 DNA reads TGTGCCAGCAGCTCTGGACAGGAGTATGGCTACACCTTC. V and J are TRBV28 and TRBJ1-2; 7 bases fit TRBD1. V was pared by 6 bases and J by 5 bases, with 6 bases of the junction left unmatched. The CDR3 runs to 13 residues. From germline, CDR1 is MDHEN and CDR2 SYDVKM.

This clone was observed a few times. The V and J genes are TRBV29-1 and TRBJ2-1; D might be TRBD1 (5 bases). Trimming stripped 4 bases from V and 7 bases from J, with 11 bases between. Germline V CDR1 and CDR2: SQVTM, ANQGSEA. The CDR3 spans 12 residues. Here the CDR3 DNA reads TGCAGCGTTGTGGGGCAGGGAAATGAGCAGTTCTTC. Encoded protein: CSVVGQGNEQFF.

This clone was seen only a few times. J is TRBJ2-2 and V is TRBV9; 10 nucleotides agree with TRBD2. This CDR3 contains 15 residues. The germline V gene has CDR1 SGDLS and CDR2 YYNGEE. The ends lost 2 bases at V and 6 bases at J; junction bases unmatched: 4. CDR3 coding DNA: TGTGCCAGCAGCGTTACTAGCGGGATCCCCGGGGAGCTGTTTTTT. The encoded protein is CASSVTSGIPGELFF.

In this sample, this clone turned up a few times. The chain carries TRBV7-2 and TRBJ2-4, with 7 bases lining up with TRBD1. The CDR3 has 18 residues. Per the germline V gene, CDR1 is SGHTA and CDR2 is FQGNSA. The V segment lost 5 bases and the J segment 0 bases; nucleotides outside the gene matches: 13. The chain's CDR3 is CASSRQGAVKLAKNIQYF. Written as DNA, the CDR3 is TGTGCCAGCAGCCGACAGGGCGCGGTAAAGCTAGCCAAAAACATTCAGTACTTC.

This clone was observed a few times. The genes are TRBV5-4 and TRBJ2-7; 12 nucleotides agree with TRBD2. Trimming cost V 4 bases and J 4 bases; bases outside gene matches: 6. Germline-derived CDR1 and CDR2 are SGHNT and YYREEE (reference sequence). The CDR3 has 15 amino acids. The CDR3 loop reads CASSPSGRAPYEQYF. For the CDR3, the DNA is TGTGCCAGCAGCCCTAGCGGGAGGGCCCCATACGAGCAGTACTTC.

The chain couples TRBV9 to TRBJ2-3; 8 nucleotides align to TRBD2. Trimming cost V 0 bases and J 1 base; bases outside gene matches: 1. The CDR3 has 15 amino acids. Looked up from germline, CDR1 is SGDLS and CDR2 is YYNGEE. DNA for the CDR3: TGTGCCAGCAGCGTAGAGCGGGGGCGCACAGATACGCAGTATTTT. This translates into CASSVERGRTDTQYF.

The chain links TRBV30 to TRBJ2-1; possibly TRBD2 for D (5 bases). V lost 2 bases, J lost 8 bases, and 13 bases lay in between. The CDR3 covers 13 residues. Per the germline V gene, CDR1 is GTSNPN and CDR2 is SVGIG (reference sequence). Here the CDR3 DNA reads TGTGCCTGGAGTTACCCTAGCCCCCATGAGCAGTTCTTC. This codes for CAWSYPSPHEQFF. Full variable domain (remainder filled in from reference TRBV30 and TRBJ2-1): SQTIHQWPATLVQPVGSPLSLECTVEGTSNPNLYWYRQAAGRGLQLLFYSVGIGQISSEVPQNLSASRPQDRQFILSSKKLLLSDSGFYLCAWSYPSPHEQFFGPGTRLTVL.

This sequence joins TRBV11-2 and TRBJ2-1; D perhaps matches TRBD1 (5 bases). The germline CDR1 and CDR2 sequences are SGHAT and FQNNGV. Trimming removed 0 bases from V and 6 bases from J, with 9 bases in between. This CDR3 spans 14 amino acids. CDR3 nucleotides: TGTGCCAGCAGCTTAGACAGGGTTCGCAATGAGCAGTTCTTC. Translation gives CASSLDRVRNEQFF.

This clone showed up just a few times. The genes are TRBV29-1 and TRBJ1-2; TRBD1 is a possible D gene (6 bases). This CDR3 is 12 amino acids long. Trimming removed 6 bases at V and 4 bases at J, with 12 bases between. Germline V lookup: CDR1 SQVTM, CDR2 ANQGSEA. The CDR3 coding sequence is TGCAGCGTGACCAGGGGAAGCTATGGCTACACCTTC. This translates into CSVTRGSYGYTF.

This clone was recorded a few times. The rearrangement uses TRBV4-3 and TRBJ1-1, with TRBD1 as a possible D gene (6 bases). Trimming took off 0 bases at V and 4 bases at J, with 15 bases between the two ends. The CDR3 contains 16 residues. Germline CDR1 reads LGHNA; CDR2 reads YSLEER. For the CDR3, the DNA is TGCGCCAGCAGCCAAGATTATTTACGCAGGGGCACTGAAGCTTTCTTT. Translation gives CASSQDYLRRGTEAFF.

The chain carries TRBV30 and TRBJ1-2; 10 nucleotides agree with TRBD1. The germline gives CDR1 GTSNPN, CDR2 SVGIG (reference sequence). The CDR3 extends over 16 amino acids. Losses at the gene ends were 2 bases for V and 2 bases for J; bases not matched to a gene: 8. In nucleotides, the CDR3 is TGTGCCTGGAGTCCGGGACAGGGGATCGTCAACTATGGCTACACCTTC. This sequence encodes CAWSPGQGIVNYGYTF.